This T cell receptor beta chain was sequenced in a study of identical twins. TCRdb passed the 5' RACE reads through MiXCR, listing each CDR3 protein once. The top ten hold about 4.3% of the sample, which has about 690,000 distinct CDR3 sequences, around 21% seen once. Each donor (without exception) was a healthy Caucasian. V dropped 6 bases and J dropped 5; count of bases not matched to a gene: 9. Per the germline V gene, CDR1 is SEHNR and CDR2 is FQNEAQ (reference sequence). This CDR3 contains 15 residues. These data are also associated with another study on T cells expressing NK-cell markers.

Sequencing input: PBMCs. The chain has TRBV7-9 and TRBJ2-1; TRBD1 matches 8 bases. The TCR comes from a woman aged 18-30 years in good health. The CDR3 here is CASRNGTGFNNEQFF. CDR3 bases: TGTGCCAGCAGAAACGGGACAGGTTTTAACAATGAGCAGTTCTTC.